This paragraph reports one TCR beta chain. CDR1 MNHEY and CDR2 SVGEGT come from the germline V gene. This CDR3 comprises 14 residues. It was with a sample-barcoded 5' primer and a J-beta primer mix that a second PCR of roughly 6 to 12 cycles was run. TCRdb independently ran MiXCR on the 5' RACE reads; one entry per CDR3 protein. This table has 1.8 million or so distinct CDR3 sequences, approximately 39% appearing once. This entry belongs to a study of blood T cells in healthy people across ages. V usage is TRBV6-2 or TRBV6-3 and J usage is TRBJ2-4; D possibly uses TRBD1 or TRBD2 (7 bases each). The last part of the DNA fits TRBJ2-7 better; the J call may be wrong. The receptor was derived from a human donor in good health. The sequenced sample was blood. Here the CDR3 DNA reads TGTGCCAGCAGTTACGGCAGGGGGGGATACGAGCAGTACTTC. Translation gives CASSYGRGGYEQYF.